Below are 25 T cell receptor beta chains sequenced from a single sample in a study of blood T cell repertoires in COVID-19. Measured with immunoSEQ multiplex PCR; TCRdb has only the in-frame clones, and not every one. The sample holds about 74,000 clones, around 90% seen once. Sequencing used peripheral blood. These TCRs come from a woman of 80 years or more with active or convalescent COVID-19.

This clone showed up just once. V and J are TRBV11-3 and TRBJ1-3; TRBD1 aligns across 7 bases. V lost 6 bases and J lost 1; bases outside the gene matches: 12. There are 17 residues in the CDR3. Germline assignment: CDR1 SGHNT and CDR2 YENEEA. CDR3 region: CASSSINRGGSGNTIYF. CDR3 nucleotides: TGTGCCAGCAGTTCTATTAACAGGGGCGGTTCTGGAAACACCATATATTTT.

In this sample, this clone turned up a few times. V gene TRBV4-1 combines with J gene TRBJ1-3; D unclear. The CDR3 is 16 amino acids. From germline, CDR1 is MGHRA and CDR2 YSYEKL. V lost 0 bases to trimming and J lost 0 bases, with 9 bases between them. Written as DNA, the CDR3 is TGCGCCAGCAGCCAAGAGAGGCGGATCTCTGGAAACACCATATATTTT. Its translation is CASSQERRISGNTIYF.

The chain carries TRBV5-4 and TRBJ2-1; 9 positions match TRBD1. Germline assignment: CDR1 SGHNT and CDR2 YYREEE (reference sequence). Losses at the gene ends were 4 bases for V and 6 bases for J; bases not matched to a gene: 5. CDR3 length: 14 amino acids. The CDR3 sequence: CASSIKTGGNEQFF. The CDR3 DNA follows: TGTGCCAGCAGCATAAAGACAGGGGGCAATGAGCAGTTCTTC.

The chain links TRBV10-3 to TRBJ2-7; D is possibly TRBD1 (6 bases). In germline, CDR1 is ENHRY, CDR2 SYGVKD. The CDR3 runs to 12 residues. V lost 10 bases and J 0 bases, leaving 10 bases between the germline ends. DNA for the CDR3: TGTGCCACCACAGGGAGCTCCTACGAGCAGTACTTC. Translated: CATTGSSYEQYF.

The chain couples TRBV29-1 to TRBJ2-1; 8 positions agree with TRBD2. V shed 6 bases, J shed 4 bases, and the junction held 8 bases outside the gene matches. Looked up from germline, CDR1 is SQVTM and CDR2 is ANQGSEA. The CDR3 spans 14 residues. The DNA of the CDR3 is TGCAGCGTGGCCACTAGCGGCTCTTACAATGAGCAGTTCTTC. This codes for CSVATSGSYNEQFF.

The CDR3 is CASSLYTSGRGSETQYF. The CDR3 nucleotides are TGTGCCAGCAGCTTGTACACTAGCGGGAGGGGTTCCGAGACCCAGTACTTC. This chain joins TRBV5-6 and TRBJ2-5; 13 positions match TRBD2. Germline trimming cut 1 base from V and 5 bases from J; bases unmatched to any gene: 8. CDR3 length: 17 amino acids. Germline V gives CDR1 SGHDT, CDR2 YYEEEE.

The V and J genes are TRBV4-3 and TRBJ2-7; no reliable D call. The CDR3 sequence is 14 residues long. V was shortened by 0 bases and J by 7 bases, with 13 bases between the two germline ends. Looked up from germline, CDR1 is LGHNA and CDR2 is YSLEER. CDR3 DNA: TGCGCCAGCAGCCAAGATACTGGTGTCTTGGAGCAGTACTTC. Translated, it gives CASSQDTGVLEQYF.

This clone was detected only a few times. The CDR3 here is CASSLTTVPGNTIYF. In nucleotides, the CDR3 is TGCGCCAGCAGCCTAACCACAGTCCCGGGAAACACCATATATTTT. V gene TRBV4-3 combines with J gene TRBJ1-3; D gene unclear. The CDR3 is made up of 15 amino acids. The germline CDR1 and CDR2 sequences are LGHNA and YSLEER. V was clipped by 4 bases and J by 4 bases, with 14 bases between them.

The CDR3 coding sequence is TGTGCCAGCAGTCCCCGGACTGGAGCGGTGCGGACCCAGTACTTC. This gives the protein CASSPRTGAVRTQYF. This chain joins TRBV6-5 and TRBJ2-5, with D possibly matching TRBD2 (5 bases). V shed 5 bases and J shed 7 bases, with 20 bases lying between them. CDR3 length equals 15 residues. CDR1 and CDR2 (germline): MNHEY, SVGAGI.

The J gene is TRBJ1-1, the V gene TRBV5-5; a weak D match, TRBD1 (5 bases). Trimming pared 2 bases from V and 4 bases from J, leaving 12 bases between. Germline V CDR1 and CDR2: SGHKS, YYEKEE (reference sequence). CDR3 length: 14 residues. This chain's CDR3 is CASSFGQGGTEAFF. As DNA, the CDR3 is TGTGCCAGCAGCTTCGGGCAGGGCGGCACTGAAGCTTTCTTT.

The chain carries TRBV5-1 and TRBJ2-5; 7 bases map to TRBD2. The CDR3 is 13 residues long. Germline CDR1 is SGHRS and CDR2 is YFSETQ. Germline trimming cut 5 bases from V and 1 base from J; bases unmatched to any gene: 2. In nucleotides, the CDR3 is TGCGCCAGCAGGGGGGGGATCCAAGAGACCCAGTACTTC. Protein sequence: CASRGGIQETQYF.

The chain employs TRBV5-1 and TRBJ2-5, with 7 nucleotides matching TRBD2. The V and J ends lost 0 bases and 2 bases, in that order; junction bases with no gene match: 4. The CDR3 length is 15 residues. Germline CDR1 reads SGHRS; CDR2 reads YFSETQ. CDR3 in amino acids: CASSLAGTKQETQYF. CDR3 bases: TGCGCCAGCAGCTTGGCGGGGACTAAACAAGAGACCCAGTACTTC.

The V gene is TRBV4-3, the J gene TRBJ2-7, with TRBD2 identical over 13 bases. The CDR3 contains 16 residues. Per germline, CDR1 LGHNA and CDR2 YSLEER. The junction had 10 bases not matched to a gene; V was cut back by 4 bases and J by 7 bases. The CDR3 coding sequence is TGCGCCAGCAGCCCCAGCCCTCCGACTAGCGGGAGGGAGCAGTACTTC. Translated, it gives CASSPSPPTSGREQYF.

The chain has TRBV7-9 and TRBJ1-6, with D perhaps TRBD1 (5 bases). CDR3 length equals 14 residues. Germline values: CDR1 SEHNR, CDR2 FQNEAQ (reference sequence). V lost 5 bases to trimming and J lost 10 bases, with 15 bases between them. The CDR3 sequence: CASSRVDTKSPLHF. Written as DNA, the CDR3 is TGTGCCAGCAGCCGGGTGGACACGAAGTCACCCCTCCACTTT.

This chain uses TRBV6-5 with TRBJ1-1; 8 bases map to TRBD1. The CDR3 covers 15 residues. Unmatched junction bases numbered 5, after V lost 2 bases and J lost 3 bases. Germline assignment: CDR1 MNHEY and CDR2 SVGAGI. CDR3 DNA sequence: TGTGCCAGCAGTTACGCAGGGGGCCGGGACACTGAAGCTTTCTTT. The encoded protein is CASSYAGGRDTEAFF.

CDR3 protein: CASTGTGNYGYTF. In nucleotides, the CDR3 is TGCGCCAGCACCGGGACAGGGAACTATGGCTACACCTTC. The V call is TRBV4-3, the J call TRBJ1-2, with 9 positions matching TRBD1. The CDR3 spans 13 residues. The V gene end was trimmed by 7 bases and the J gene end by 2 bases; junction bases not matched to a gene: 2. Germline assignment: CDR1 LGHNA and CDR2 YSLEER.

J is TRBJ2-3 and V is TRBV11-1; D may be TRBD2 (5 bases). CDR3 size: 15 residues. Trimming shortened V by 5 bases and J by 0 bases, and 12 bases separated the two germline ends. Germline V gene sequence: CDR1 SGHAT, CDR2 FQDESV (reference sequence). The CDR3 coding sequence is TGTGCCAGCAGCCCTGACCCGGGGAGCACAGATACGCAGTATTTT. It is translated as CASSPDPGSTDTQYF.

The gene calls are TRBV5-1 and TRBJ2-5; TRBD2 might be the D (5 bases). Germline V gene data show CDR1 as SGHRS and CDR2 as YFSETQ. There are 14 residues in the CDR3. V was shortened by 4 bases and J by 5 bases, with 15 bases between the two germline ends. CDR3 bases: TGCGCCAGCAGCCTCCGGACTGGGCGGGAGACCCAGTACTTC. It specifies CASSLRTGRETQYF.

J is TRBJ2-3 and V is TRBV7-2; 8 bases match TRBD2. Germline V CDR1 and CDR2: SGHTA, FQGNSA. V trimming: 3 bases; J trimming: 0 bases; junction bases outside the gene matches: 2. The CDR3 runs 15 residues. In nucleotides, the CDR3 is TGTGCCAGCAGCTTTACTAGCGGCAGCACAGATACGCAGTATTTT. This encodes CASSFTSGSTDTQYF.

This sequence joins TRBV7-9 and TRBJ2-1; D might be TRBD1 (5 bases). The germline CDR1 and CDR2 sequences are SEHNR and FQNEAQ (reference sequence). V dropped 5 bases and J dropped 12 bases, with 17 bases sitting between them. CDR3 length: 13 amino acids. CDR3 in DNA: TGTGCCAGCAGCCAGGGCTTGGGTGAAGGGCAGTTCTTC. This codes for CASSQGLGEGQFF. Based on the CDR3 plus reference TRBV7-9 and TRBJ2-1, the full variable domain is DTGVSQNPRHKITKRGQNVTFRCDPISEHNRLYWYRQTLGQGPEFLTYFQNEAQLEKSRLLSDRFSAERPKGSFSTLEIQRTEQGDSAMYLCASSQGLGEGQFFGPGTRLTVL.

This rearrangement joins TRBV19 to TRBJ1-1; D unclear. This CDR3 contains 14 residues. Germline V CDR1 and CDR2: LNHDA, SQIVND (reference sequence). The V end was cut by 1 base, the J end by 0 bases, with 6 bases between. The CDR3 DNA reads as TGTGCCAGTAGTATAGGTCAGGTGAACACTGAAGCTTTCTTT. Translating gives CASSIGQVNTEAFF.

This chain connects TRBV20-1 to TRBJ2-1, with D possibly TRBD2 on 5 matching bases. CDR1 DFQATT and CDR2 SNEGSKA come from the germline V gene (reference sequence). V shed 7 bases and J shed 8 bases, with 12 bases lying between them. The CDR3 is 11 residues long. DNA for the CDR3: TGCAGTGTCCTGCGGGTGGATGAGCAGTTCTTC. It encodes CSVLRVDEQFF.

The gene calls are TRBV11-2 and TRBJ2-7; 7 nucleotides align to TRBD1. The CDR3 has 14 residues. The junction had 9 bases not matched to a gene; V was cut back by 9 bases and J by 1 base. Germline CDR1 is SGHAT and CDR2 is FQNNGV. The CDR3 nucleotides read TGTGCCAGTGGTCCCGGGACAGCTTCCTACGAGCAGTACTTC. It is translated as CASGPGTASYEQYF.

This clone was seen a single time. CDR3 protein: CASSQTVNQPQHF. Here the CDR3 DNA reads TGTGCCAGTAGCCAAACCGTCAATCAGCCCCAGCATTTT. The chain combines TRBV6-5 with TRBJ1-5; D not resolved. The germline V gene encodes CDR1 MNHEY and CDR2 SVGAGI. V lost 9 bases, J lost 3 bases, and 12 bases lay in between. This CDR3 is built from 13 residues.

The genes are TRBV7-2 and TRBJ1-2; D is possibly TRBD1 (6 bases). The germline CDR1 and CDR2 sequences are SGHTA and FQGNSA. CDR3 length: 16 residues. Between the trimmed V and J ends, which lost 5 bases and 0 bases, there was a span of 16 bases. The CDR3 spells CASSITGQYPNYGYTF. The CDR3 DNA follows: TGTGCCAGCAGCATTACCGGACAGTACCCTAACTATGGCTACACCTTC.